Sequencing of this T cell receptor beta chain was carried out in a study of blood T cell repertoires in COVID-19. About the research overall: Italy, Spain and the United States were the sources of the convalescent and acute COVID-19 samples. From T cells, B-cell-depleted T cells, or PBMCs came the material, which was cDNA or gDNA.

As originally analysed: From reference gene primer amplification, estimates of nucleated cell counts were derived. Repertoires were generated with immunoSEQ multiplex PCR, while TCRdb's copy carries only in-frame clones and drops some. V and J calls and clone size are as listed in that table; D and trimming were resolved from the DNA. The sample holds 95,000 to 150,000 clones, over 60% seen once. The CDR3 has 15 residues. V was shortened by 2 bases and J by 5 bases, with 14 bases between the two germline ends. Germline V gene lookup returns CDR1 KGHSH and CDR2 LQKENI. Sequenced input: peripheral blood. The V and J genes are TRBV18 and TRBJ2-3; possibly TRBD2 for D (5 bases). The TCR originated in a man in his forties with active or convalescent COVID-19. The CDR3 DNA reads as TGTGCCAGCTCACCAGGGAGCGAGGGCTTAGATACGCAGTATTTT. Encoded protein: CASSPGSEGLDTQYF.